This T cell receptor beta chain was identified during a study of OX40 agonist ivuxolimab in advanced cancers. V lost 4 bases, J lost 0 bases, and 11 bases lay in between. CDR1 SGHKS and CDR2 YYEKEE come from the germline V gene (reference sequence). There are 15 residues in the CDR3. Assay used: immunoSEQ multiplex PCR; TCRdb lists only in-frame clones, some missing. The sample records 35,000 to 40,000 clones, roughly four fifths being singletons. Specimen: CD4+ or CD8+ T cells sorted from blood, collected in a trial of the OX40 agonist ivuxolimab. This TCR derives from an adult with an advanced solid tumor such as melanoma, head and neck, liver or kidney cancer. The chain joins TRBV5-5 to TRBJ1-5; D uncertain. The CDR3 here is CASSRDGVSNQPQHF. CDR3 nucleotide sequence: TGTGCCAGCAGCCGAGACGGAGTTAGCAATCAGCCCCAGCATTTT.